This T cell receptor (beta chain) is drawn from a study of blood T cell repertoires in COVID-19. The CDR3 contains 15 residues. V gave up 1 base and J gave up 3 bases; unmatched junction bases: 6. Germline CDR1 is MDHEN and CDR2 is SYDVKM. In the original workflow: Cell counts per sample came from amplifying reference gene primers. Clones were sequenced by immunoSEQ multiplex PCR, and TCRdb holds only the in-frame ones, with some missing. The V and J calls and clone size come from that table; D and trimming were worked out from the DNA. The sample carries around 230,000 clones, under 90% recorded once. Clinical history reported by participants formed the basis on which cohorts were assigned.

The specimen was PBMCs or T cells enriched from blood (not recorded which). This chain joins TRBV28 and TRBJ2-7; 7 bases are shared with TRBD2. This clonotype was sampled from a woman in her thirties with acute COVID-19. The CDR3 DNA reads as TGTGCCAGCAGTTTATCGGGGGGTTGGGGCTACGAGCAGTACTTC. This encodes CASSLSGGWGYEQYF.